The TCR beta chain under discussion was sequenced for a study of cytomegalovirus exposure and HLA in healthy donors. The CDR3 totals 15 residues. The J segment lost 0 bases and the V segment lost 5 bases, leaving 9 bases of the junction unmatched. Germline V gene lookup returns CDR1 SQVTM and CDR2 ANQGSEA. Primers included in the PCR were 60 Vbeta and 13 Jbeta primers. Measured with immunoSEQ multiplex PCR; TCRdb has only the in-frame clones, and not every one. The table has 300,000 or so clones, about four fifths seen once. The sequence was obtained from a woman aged 40 to 50 in good health and CMV-seropositive. The chain joins TRBV29-1 to TRBJ2-5; 7 bases agree with TRBD2. Sequences were obtained from PBMCs. CDR3 loop: CSVTQWGGYQETQYF. The CDR3 region has the DNA TGCAGCGTTACCCAATGGGGAGGGTACCAAGAGACCCAGTACTTC.